This entry lists 21 T cell receptor beta chains sequenced from one sample in a study of cytomegalovirus exposure and HLA in healthy donors. Researchers ran the PCR with 60 Vbeta and 13 Jbeta primers. The method was immunoSEQ multiplex PCR; TCRdb's version includes in-frame clones alone and lacks a portion of them. The sample records 95,000 to 150,000 clones, 50% to 75% being singletons. The specimen sequenced was PBMCs. These receptors were obtained from a woman in her thirties or forties in good health and CMV-seropositive.

In this sample, this clone turned up a few times. This chain joins TRBV7-6 and TRBJ1-5, with 7 bases identical to TRBD1. J lost 9 bases, V lost 0 bases, and 5 bases had no gene match. The CDR3 totals 14 residues. CDR1 SGHVS and CDR2 FNYEAQ come from the germline V gene. The CDR3 region is CASSLAQGMGPQHF. CDR3 sequence (DNA): TGTGCCAGCAGCTTAGCACAGGGGATGGGGCCCCAGCATTTT.

The chain couples TRBV7-9 to TRBJ2-5; 8 bases agree with TRBD1. The J call may be incorrect, as the DNA end agrees better with TRBJ2-7. Germline values: CDR1 SEHNR, CDR2 FQNEAQ (reference sequence). The CDR3 totals 14 residues. The CDR3, as DNA: TGTGCCAGCAGCTTGCAGGGGGCTGGGGACGAGCAGTACTTC. Translated: CASSLQGAGDEQYF.

The CDR3 spells CASSASGKGGGGSYGYTF. CDR3 DNA: TGTGCCAGCAGTGCCTCGGGCAAGGGGGGGGGAGGAAGCTATGGCTACACCTTC. The chain uses TRBV6-1 and TRBJ1-2, with a tentative D call TRBD1 (6 bases). The ends were cut back, 4 bases at V and 4 bases at J, with 25 bases in the middle. CDR1 is MNHNS and CDR2 is SASEGT in the germline V gene. The CDR3 has 18 amino acids.

This chain uses TRBV9 with TRBJ1-1, with D uncertain. The CDR3 contains 15 residues. Trimming left V 3 bases short and J 0 bases short, with 12 bases between. Germline CDR1 SGDLS, CDR2 YYNGEE. For the CDR3, the DNA is TGTGCCAGCAGCGGCCTTCAGGTGATGAACACTGAAGCTTTCTTT. This encodes CASSGLQVMNTEAFF.

The rearrangement joins TRBV7-8 to TRBJ1-5; D gene unclear. There are 16 residues in the CDR3. Per the germline V gene, CDR1 is SGHVS and CDR2 is FQNEAQ. V shed 8 bases and J shed 0 bases, with 17 bases lying between them. The chain's CDR3 is CASALGWSYSNQPQHF. CDR3 nucleotide sequence: TGTGCCAGCGCCCTCGGTTGGAGTTATAGCAATCAGCCCCAGCATTTT.

This clone was seen a few times. This chain connects TRBV7-8 to TRBJ1-1, with D perhaps matching TRBD1 (6 bases). Deletions cut 1 base from V and 4 bases from J, with 16 bases between. This CDR3 spans 16 amino acids. Germline V gene data show CDR1 as SGHVS and CDR2 as FQNEAQ. CDR3 bases: TGTGCCAGCAGCTTAGTGTGGGGGACATTCGGCACTGAAGCTTTCTTT. It is translated as CASSLVWGTFGTEAFF.

This chain joins TRBV7-6 and TRBJ2-1; 9 positions match TRBD2. Germline V lookup: CDR1 SGHVS, CDR2 FNYEAQ. The CDR3 consists of 16 residues. The V gene end was trimmed by 0 bases and the J gene end by 4 bases; junction bases not matched to a gene: 4. The chain's CDR3 is CASSLAAGGIYNEQFF. The CDR3 DNA is TGTGCCAGCAGCTTAGCAGCGGGAGGTATTTACAATGAGCAGTTCTTC.

This chain joins TRBV19 and TRBJ1-2; possible D gene TRBD1, 6 bases. Trimming shortened V by 6 bases and J by 6 bases, and 14 bases separated the two germline ends. The germline CDR1 and CDR2 sequences are LNHDA and SQIVND (reference sequence). The CDR3 sequence is 13 residues long. This chain's CDR3 is CASRPGQLNGYTF. CDR3 DNA: TGTGCCAGTAGGCCGGGACAACTAAATGGCTACACCTTC.

V gene TRBV2 combines with J gene TRBJ2-3; 9 bases fit TRBD2. Trimming removed 4 bases from V and 7 bases from J; junction bases left unmatched: 15. Germline lookup yields CDR1 SNHLY and CDR2 FYNNEI. The CDR3 length is 17 residues. This chain's CDR3 is CASSVRGRADPLHTQYF. The CDR3 DNA sequence: TGTGCCAGCAGTGTACGCGGGAGGGCCGATCCCCTCCATACGCAGTATTTT.

V and J are TRBV2 and TRBJ2-7; the match to TRBD1 covers 12 bases. CDR3 length: 16 residues. J lost 2 bases, V lost 5 bases, and 7 bases had no gene match. Germline CDR1 is SNHLY and CDR2 is FYNNEI. CDR3 bases: TGTGCCAGCAGTCCCCCGGGGACAGGGGGCGCCTACGAGCAGTACTTC. Amino acid sequence: CASSPPGTGGAYEQYF.

This clone came up a few times. The V gene is TRBV2, the J gene TRBJ1-5; 9 bases align to TRBD1. The CDR3 extends over 15 amino acids. V was clipped by 5 bases and J by 4 bases; unmatched bases: 6. Germline lookup yields CDR1 SNHLY and CDR2 FYNNEI. The CDR3 loop reads CASSPGTGTNQPQHF. In DNA, the CDR3 is TGTGCCAGCAGTCCGGGGACAGGGACTAATCAGCCCCAGCATTTT.

The gene calls are TRBV10-3 and TRBJ2-1; 9 bases fit TRBD2. V was clipped by 8 bases and J by 8 bases; unmatched bases: 13. This CDR3 comprises 15 residues. Germline loops: CDR1 ENHRY, CDR2 SYGVKD. The CDR3 reads CAIGAGREGGDEQFF. The CDR3 region has the DNA TGTGCCATCGGAGCGGGGCGGGAGGGCGGGGATGAGCAGTTCTTC.

The chain uses TRBV6-1 and TRBJ1-1, with TRBD1 matching over 7 bases. With 7 bases clipped from V and 0 bases from J, the junction kept 5 bases outside the gene matches. This CDR3 contains 14 residues. The V gene's germline CDR1 is MNHNS and CDR2 SASEGT. The CDR3 bases are TGTGCCAGCATGGAAGGGGGCATGAACACTGAAGCTTTCTTT. Residues: CASMEGGMNTEAFF.

The chain carries TRBV5-1 and TRBJ2-1; D possibly corresponds to TRBD2 (5 bases). Germline V lookup: CDR1 SGHRS, CDR2 YFSETQ. With 5 bases removed from V and 4 bases from J, the gap between germline ends came to 10 bases. The CDR3 is 13 amino acids. The CDR3 DNA sequence: TGCGCCAGCAGGTCGTGGGAGTACAATGAGCAGTTCTTC. As protein: CASRSWEYNEQFF.

The chain links TRBV2 to TRBJ2-5, with D possibly being TRBD2 (7 bases). Trimming cost V 9 bases and J 5 bases, with 16 bases left between them. The CDR3 has 13 amino acids. Germline V lookup: CDR1 SNHLY, CDR2 FYNNEI. This chain's CDR3 is CASTGRADETQYF. As DNA, the CDR3 is TGTGCCAGTACAGGGAGGGCCGACGAGACCCAGTACTTC.

The table lists this clone with a few counts. This rearrangement joins TRBV29-1 to TRBJ1-2, with TRBD1 identical over 10 bases. Germline CDR1 SQVTM, CDR2 ANQGSEA. The CDR3 length is 13 residues. The V gene end was trimmed by 5 bases and the J gene end by 8 bases; junction bases not matched to a gene: 8. The CDR3 here is CSVSGQGSTGYTF. The CDR3, as DNA: TGCAGCGTTTCGGGACAGGGGTCGACCGGCTACACCTTC.

V is TRBV2 and J is TRBJ2-7; tentative D call: TRBD1 (6 bases). V was pared by 1 base and J by 0 bases, with 10 bases between. The CDR3 totals 15 residues. Per germline, CDR1 SNHLY and CDR2 FYNNEI. The CDR3: CASSEVTGNSYEQYF. The DNA of the CDR3 is TGTGCCAGCAGTGAAGTCACAGGGAACTCCTACGAGCAGTACTTC.

A remark on this clone: Relative to the germline gene, one junction end is altered; a read error may explain this. The genes are TRBV6-5 and TRBJ1-5; 10 bases align to TRBD1. CDR3 length: 16 amino acids. The V gene's germline CDR1 is MNHEY and CDR2 SVGAGI. CDR3 residues: CASSNSGTGGNQPQHF. The CDR3 DNA follows: TGTGCCAGCAGTAACTCCGGGACAGGGGGCAATCAGCCCCAGCATTTT.

This clone was seen a handful of times. The CDR3 nucleotides read TGTGCCAGCAGTTTGTTAGCGGGGGGCAACACCGGGGAGCTGTTTTTT. This gives the protein CASSLLAGGNTGELFF. The chain couples TRBV6-6 to TRBJ2-2; 10 bases are a match to TRBD2. The trim removed 4 bases at V and 2 bases at J, leaving 4 bases unmatched. This CDR3 contains 16 residues. The germline CDR1 and CDR2 sequences are MNHNY and SVGAGI (reference sequence).

This clone came up a few times. The V call is TRBV28, the J call TRBJ1-5; D perhaps matches TRBD1 (5 bases). Germline V gene sequence: CDR1 MDHEN, CDR2 SYDVKM. The CDR3 is 16 residues long. V lost 2 bases and J 5 bases, leaving 16 bases between the germline ends. The CDR3 region has the DNA TGTGCCAGCAGTTTACCTCTCGCAGGGCTGCATCAGCCCCAGCATTTT. Encoded protein: CASSLPLAGLHQPQHF. Looking up the rest from reference TRBV28 and TRBJ1-5 gives the full variable domain: DVKVTQSSRYLVKRTGEKVFLECVQDMDHENMFWYRQDPGLGLRLIYFSYDVKMKEKGDIPEGYSVSREKKERFSLILESASTNQTSMYLCASSLPLAGLHQPQHFGDGTRLSIL.

This chain uses TRBV28 with TRBJ2-5; unclear D gene. This CDR3 region has 11 residues. V was cut by 8 bases and J by 3 bases, with 7 bases left in between. The germline CDR1 and CDR2 sequences are MDHEN and SYDVKM. In nucleotides, the CDR3 is TGTGCCAGCGCGGTGGAAGAGACCCAGTACTTC. Amino acid sequence: CASAVEETQYF.